These T cell receptor beta chains were read from a single sample in a study of healthy donors' naive CD4 and CD8 T cells. TCRdb independently ran MiXCR on the reads; one entry per CDR3 protein. The data contain roughly 200,000 distinct CDR3 sequences, around 70% of them singletons. The specimen was naive CD4+ and CD8+ T cells sorted from blood, pooled from several donors. Every receptor here comes from a pool of human donors in good health; the sample pools cells from several healthy donors. The CDR3 runs from the conserved cysteine through the conserved F or W.

TRBV2 CASSRRRTEDSF
TRBV29-1 CSVELAGNEQFF
TRBV29-1 CSVGEGNQETQYF
TRBV5-6 CASSYYRSNQPQHF
TRBV29-1 CSVEGRANTGELFF
TRBV29-1 CSVETSGAQETQYF
TRBV6-2/TRBV6-3 CASSYSSQGNYNEQFF
TRBV29-1 CSVSGRALGETQYF
TRBV20-1 CSASSGLAPDEQYF
TRBV6-5 CASSYSTATDTQYF
TRBV5-6 CASSPPGLGWEQFF
TRBV6-5 CASSYSEGVYGYTF
TRBV6-5 CASSYSGPTNYNSPLHF
TRBV4-3 CASSQFQGANQPQHF
TRBV15 CATSRPPPKNIQYF
TRBV30 CACRRMDSSGNTIYF
TRBV6-4 CASSERESGGPPYYNEQFF
TRBV6-1 CASSEAQGMSTEAFF
TRBV19 CASSLTGTVNTEAFF
TRBV29-1 CSVVGLAGGWEQFF
TRBV28 CASSIRQETQYF
TRBV11-2 CASSPRVGQGVYEQYF
TRBV5-1 CASSLALADLETQYF
TRBV29-1 CSTRHGNTIYF
TRBV29-1 CSVVGDLGETQYF
TRBV27 CASSFRDRANEQFF
TRBV29-1 CSVSRGGEQFF
TRBV29-1 CSVEIQGGTEAFF
TRBV29-1 CSVDPGSGSYEQYF
TRBV6-5 CASSPGGSNQPQHF
TRBV11-1 CASRSGGGGGTGELFF
TRBV19 CASSSGGNSPLHF
TRBV6-2/TRBV6-3 CASSYVDYNEQFF
TRBV12-5 CASGLQENTEAFF
TRBV2 CASGSGGGVQPQHF
TRBV5-1 CASSLGQGRNTIYF
TRBV29-1 CSVEPVNSDTQYF
TRBV6-5 CASGGLTTNSPLHF
TRBV19 CASRPPEGAYQPQHF
TRBV5-5 CASSFRGDINYGYTF
TRBV19 CASMRQGTDTQYF
TRBV29-1 CSVGTGATEAFF
TRBV12-3/TRBV12-4 CASSRDGTNTEAFF
TRBV29-1 CSVGGRQREPPYNEQFF
TRBV29-1 CSVDRRGDTEAFF
TRBV27 CASSSPPRSGTIAYNSPLHF
TRBV7-8 CASRQEGLAGHNEQFF
TRBV29-1 CSVVEENYGYTF
TRBV29-1 CSVEDLPGTPRETQYF
TRBV11-1 CASSLGVGIVYNEQFF
TRBV29-1 CSVEGTAGYTF
TRBV27 CASSLVGTMNTEAFF
TRBV5-4 CASSLSQGKTAEAFF
TRBV19 CASSAGANIPTDTQYF
TRBV6-5 CASSYSFLGEDEQYF
TRBV18 CASSPDRAGGYTF
TRBV19 CASSITGGSPLHF
TRBV27 CASSLKRVPYNEQFF
TRBV19 CASRVRDRGQETQYF